Listed below are T cell receptor beta chains from one sample, sequenced in a study of OX40 agonist ivuxolimab in advanced cancers. Clones were sequenced by immunoSEQ multiplex PCR, and TCRdb holds only the in-frame ones, with some missing. The table shows around 18,000 clones, with 83% occurring only once. Sequences were derived from CD4+ or CD8+ T cells sorted from blood, sampled in a trial of the OX40 agonist ivuxolimab. These receptors were collected from an adult with an advanced solid tumor such as melanoma, head and neck, liver or kidney cancer. CDR3s include the opening cysteine and the closing phenylalanine or tryptophan. Fields, in order: J gene, V gene, D gene, clone size, CDR3 DNA, CDR3 protein. A D gene is named only where the DNA matches it firmly. Not every row has a clone size; where given, it reads once, few, many or a size class.

j_gene: TRBJ1-1; v_gene: TRBV28; d_gene: TRBD1; abundance: .; CDR3nt: TGTGCCAGCAGTTTAGGGCAGGGGGGCACTGAAGCTTTCTTT; CDR3aa: CASSLGQGGTEAFF
j_gene: TRBJ2-2; v_gene: TRBV2; d_gene: .; abundance: .; CDR3nt: TGTGCCAGCAGTGTACGTTTTGCGGACACCGGGGAGCTGTTTTTT; CDR3aa: CASSVRFADTGELFF
j_gene: TRBJ1-5; v_gene: TRBV5-4; d_gene: .; abundance: .; CDR3nt: TGTGCCAGCAGCTTGGAGGGGAGCAATCAGCCCCAGCATTTT; CDR3aa: CASSLEGSNQPQHF
j_gene: TRBJ2-5; v_gene: TRBV5-1; d_gene: TRBD2; abundance: .; CDR3nt: TGCGCCAGCAGCCTTGGACTAGCGGGGTACCAAGAGACCCAGTACTTC; CDR3aa: CASSLGLAGYQETQYF
j_gene: TRBJ1-6; v_gene: TRBV18; d_gene: TRBD1; abundance: .; CDR3nt: TGTGCCAGCTCACCAGGACAGGGAGGGATTGGGAATTCACCCCTCCACTTT; CDR3aa: CASSPGQGGIGNSPLHF
j_gene: TRBJ1-3; v_gene: TRBV2; d_gene: .; abundance: .; CDR3nt: TGTGCCAGCAGGCTTTTGGTTACTCCTGGAAACACCATATATTTT; CDR3aa: CASRLLVTPGNTIYF
j_gene: TRBJ2-2; v_gene: TRBV6-1; d_gene: TRBD2; abundance: .; CDR3nt: TGTGCCAGCAGTGGGCGTCTAGCGGGAGTCACGAACACCGGGGAGCTGTTTTTT; CDR3aa: CASSGRLAGVTNTGELFF
j_gene: TRBJ1-1; v_gene: TRBV29-1; d_gene: TRBD1; abundance: .; CDR3nt: TGCAGCGTGTACCGGGACAGGGGGACTGAAGCTTTCTTT; CDR3aa: CSVYRDRGTEAFF
j_gene: TRBJ2-7; v_gene: TRBV4-1; d_gene: TRBD1; abundance: few; CDR3nt: TGCGCCAGCAGCCCCTCGAATACAGGGGCCGAGCAGTACTTC; CDR3aa: CASSPSNTGAEQYF
j_gene: TRBJ2-7; v_gene: TRBV30; d_gene: .; abundance: .; CDR3nt: TGTGCCTGGAGTCAACGGCAGCTACCCTACGAGCAGTACTTC; CDR3aa: CAWSQRQLPYEQYF
j_gene: TRBJ1-2; v_gene: TRBV28; d_gene: .; abundance: .; CDR3nt: TGTGCCAGCAGTTCAGTCACCGGGTCCATGCATGGCTACACCTTC; CDR3aa: CASSSVTGSMHGYTF
j_gene: TRBJ2-7; v_gene: TRBV30; d_gene: TRBD1; abundance: .; CDR3nt: TGTGCCTGGAGTGATCCGGGACAGGGAACCTACGAGCAGTACTTC; CDR3aa: CAWSDPGQGTYEQYF
j_gene: TRBJ2-3; v_gene: TRBV2; d_gene: .; abundance: .; CDR3nt: TGTGCCAGCAGTGACAGGAGGGTGTCAGATACGCAGTATTTT; CDR3aa: CASSDRRVSDTQYF
j_gene: TRBJ1-1; v_gene: TRBV6-1; d_gene: .; abundance: .; CDR3nt: TGTGCCAGCAGTGAGTGGGGGAACACTGAAGCTTTCTTT; CDR3aa: CASSEWGNTEAFF
j_gene: TRBJ1-6; v_gene: TRBV18; d_gene: .; abundance: .; CDR3nt: TGTGCCAGCTCACCATCTTCGGGGTATAATTCACCCCTCCACTTT; CDR3aa: CASSPSSGYNSPLHF
j_gene: TRBJ1-6; v_gene: TRBV7-9; d_gene: .; abundance: once; CDR3nt: TGTGCCAGCAGCCCGAGCGGTTCCCGTCGTAATTCACCCCTCCACTTT; CDR3aa: CASSPSGSRRNSPLHF
j_gene: TRBJ2-2; v_gene: TRBV7-6; d_gene: .; abundance: .; CDR3nt: TGTGCCAGCAGCTTAGATAGACAGACCGGGGAGCTGTTTTTT; CDR3aa: CASSLDRQTGELFF